The source of this T cell receptor beta chain is a study of post-analysis software for immune sequencing data. Notes on the study in general: A handful of TRBV segments were significantly more frequent in patients than in controls. TRBV5-6, TRBV5-1 and TRBV20-1 were among these segments. The study found significantly lower normalized Chao1 diversity in multiple sclerosis patients than in controls.

Trimming at V came to 2 bases and at J to 4 bases, leaving 10 bases not matched to a gene. Germline lookup yields CDR1 SGHTA and CDR2 FQGNSA. The CDR3 spans 16 residues. Turning to this clonotype: No antigen is known for it.

Unique molecular identifiers were carried by the TCR beta cDNA libraries. MiXCR, run by TCRdb on the PCR reads, gives a single entry per CDR3 protein. The top ten hold roughly 5% of the sample, which has some 800,000 distinct CDR3 sequences, just over 45% seen once. Source material: blood. The chain couples TRBV7-2 to TRBJ1-2, with 7 bases fitting TRBD1. This sequence originates from a girl between 10 and 17 years old with multiple sclerosis. The CDR3 DNA sequence: TGTGCCAGCAGCTTAAGGGGACAGACTGAGGGCTATGGCTACACCTTC. This sequence encodes CASSLRGQTEGYGYTF.